This T cell receptor beta chain was documented in a study of cytomegalovirus exposure and HLA in healthy donors. Notes on the study in general: Follow-up analysis later connected one missense variant in DCLRE1C with trimming of TCR beta V- and J-genes. Judged likely to be a sequencing artifact was a cluster of highly shared sequence variants.

PCR amplification relied on 60 Vbeta primers (plus 13 Jbeta primers). Authors' processing steps: As a later analysis found, there were 82 million or so unique TCR beta chains, of which some 10 million were shared. TCRdb's table, derived via immunoSEQ multiplex PCR, lists solely in-frame clones and lacks some. The D gene and trimming were derived from the DNA, and the V and J assignments and clone size from that table. The table includes some 69,000 clones, roughly 65% detected once. V shed 4 bases and J shed 1 base, with 8 bases lying between them. The CDR3 contains 14 residues. Germline V gene data show CDR1 as SGHRS and CDR2 as YFSETQ. This clone was picked up a small number of times. Its antigen remains unknown.

The TCR was taken from a male donor in good health and CMV-seropositive. The genes are TRBV5-1 and TRBJ2-2; TRBD1 might be the D (6 bases). The sequencing sample was made of PBMCs. Here the CDR3 reads CASSGGQNTGELFF. The CDR3, as DNA: TGCGCCAGCAGCGGGGGACAGAACACCGGGGAGCTGTTTTTT.